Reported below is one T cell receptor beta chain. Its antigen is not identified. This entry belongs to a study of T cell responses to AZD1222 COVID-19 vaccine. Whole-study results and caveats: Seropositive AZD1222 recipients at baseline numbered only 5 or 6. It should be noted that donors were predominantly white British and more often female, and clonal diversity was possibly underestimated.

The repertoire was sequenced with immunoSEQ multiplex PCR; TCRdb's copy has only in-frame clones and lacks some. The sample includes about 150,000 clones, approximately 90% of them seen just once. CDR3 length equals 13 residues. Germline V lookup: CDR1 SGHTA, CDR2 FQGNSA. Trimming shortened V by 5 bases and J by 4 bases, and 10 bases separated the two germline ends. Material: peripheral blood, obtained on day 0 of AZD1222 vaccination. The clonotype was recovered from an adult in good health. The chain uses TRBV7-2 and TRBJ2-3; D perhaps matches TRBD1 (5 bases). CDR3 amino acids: CASSARVADTQYF. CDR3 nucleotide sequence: TGTGCCAGCAGCGCCAGGGTAGCAGATACGCAGTATTTT.